There are a few counts of the clone carrying this T cell receptor (beta chain). CDR3 length equals 14 residues. The germline V and J ends were trimmed by 6 bases and 2 bases, with 14 bases remaining between them. CDR1 is DFQATT and CDR2 is SNEGSKA in the germline V gene (reference sequence). The entry originates in a study of T cells after yellow fever vaccination. One entry per CDR3 protein results from TCRdb running MiXCR on the 5' RACE reads. The table has hundreds of thousands of distinct CDR3 sequences, 15% to 20% seen once; the top ten hold 15% to 20%. The TCR comes from a man younger than 30 who received the YFV17D yellow fever vaccine. The chain is built from TRBV20-1 and TRBJ1-5; the D is unclear. Sequenced material: PBMCs, taken before the yellow fever booster vaccination. The CDR3 loop reads CSARSVVGNQPQHF. CDR3 DNA: TGCAGTGCCAGGTCAGTGGTGGGCAATCAGCCCCAGCATTTT.